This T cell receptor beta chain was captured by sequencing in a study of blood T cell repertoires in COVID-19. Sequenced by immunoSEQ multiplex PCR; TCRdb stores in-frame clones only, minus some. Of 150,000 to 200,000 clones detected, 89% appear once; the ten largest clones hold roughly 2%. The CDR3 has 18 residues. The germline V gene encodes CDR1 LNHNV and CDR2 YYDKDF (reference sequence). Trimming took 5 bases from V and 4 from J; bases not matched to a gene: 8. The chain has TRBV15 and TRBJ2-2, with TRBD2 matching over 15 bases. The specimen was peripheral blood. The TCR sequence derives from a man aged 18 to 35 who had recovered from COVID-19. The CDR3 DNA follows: TGTGCCACCAGCGGGGGACTAGCGGGAGGATATAGCACCGGGGAGCTGTTTTTT. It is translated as CATSGGLAGGYSTGELFF.